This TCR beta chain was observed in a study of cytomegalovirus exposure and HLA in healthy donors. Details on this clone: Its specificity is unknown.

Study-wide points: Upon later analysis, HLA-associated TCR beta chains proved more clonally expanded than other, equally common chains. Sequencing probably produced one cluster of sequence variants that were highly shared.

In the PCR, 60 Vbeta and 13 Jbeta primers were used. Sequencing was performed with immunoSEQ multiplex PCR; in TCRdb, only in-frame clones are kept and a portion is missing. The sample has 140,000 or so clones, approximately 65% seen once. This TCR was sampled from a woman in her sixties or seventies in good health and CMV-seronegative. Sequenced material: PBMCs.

The CDR3 loop is CASSQGPLGSEQFF. The DNA of the CDR3 is TGCGCCAGCAGCCAGGGCCCACTCGGGAGTGAGCAGTTCTTC. The gene calls are TRBV4-3 and TRBJ2-1; D is possibly TRBD2 (6 bases). CDR1 LGHNA and CDR2 YSLEER come from the germline V gene. The CDR3 is made up of 14 amino acids. V lost 3 bases and J 9 bases, leaving 15 bases between the germline ends.